Listed below are T cell receptor beta chains from one sample, sequenced in a study of cytotoxic CD8 clonotypes in ibrutinib-treated CLL. Produced via immunoSEQ multiplex PCR; TCRdb's table is partial and in-frame only. Of some 84,000 clones in the sample, roughly 86% were seen once. The source was PBMCs, collected before ibrutinib treatment. These receptors were taken from a human donor with chronic lymphocytic leukemia. CDR3s leave out the opening cysteine and the closing phenylalanine or tryptophan.

TRBV5-1,TRBJ2-5,ASSLARTAEQETQY
TRBV11-3,TRBJ2-7,ASSSPGTSGSYEQY
TRBV28,TRBJ2-3,ASSLSVTDTQY
TRBV1,TRBJ2-3,TSSQDGSGHTQY
TRBV4-1,TRBJ1-1,ASSQGPNTEAF
TRBV28,TRBJ1-1,ASSVNWGVNTEAF
TRBV6-5,TRBJ2-5,ASSLDRVGRETQY
TRBV2,TRBJ2-7,ASSEASRASYEQY
TRBV15,TRBJ1-1,ATSSRHGANTEAF
TRBV16,TRBJ1-1,ASRPVRTEAF
TRBV19,TRBJ1-3,ASSTRQDSGNTIY
TRBV19,TRBJ2-5,ASSPWTATGRETQY
TRBV6-1,TRBJ2-1,ASKGLAGGPGEQF
TRBV5-1,TRBJ2-7,ASSLGVGEQY
TRBV14,TRBJ2-7,ASSQTGTGDLEQY
TRBV19,TRBJ2-1,ASSTQRGGRLSSYNEQF
TRBV6-4,TRBJ2-1,ASSDSGESDEQF
TRBV9,TRBJ2-2,ASSPGRAAGELF
TRBV6-4,TRBJ1-2,ASSDSTTGGYT
TRBV18,TRBJ1-3,ASSPNPTGALSGNTIY
TRBV18,TRBJ2-5,ASSPSDEETQY
TRBV18,TRBJ1-5,ASSRTGDGSNQPQH
TRBV5-4,TRBJ1-1,ASSQVNTEAF
TRBV6-6,TRBJ2-7,ASSYGGTASYEQY
TRBV7-9,TRBJ2-2,ANRGTSGRGNTGELF
TRBV6-6,TRBJ2-7,ASSIPPSGRIDEQY
TRBV11-2,TRBJ1-5,ASSPTGGSNQPQH
TRBV28,TRBJ1-5,ATAGVNQPQH
TRBV27,TRBJ2-7,ASSLSVSSYEQY
TRBV6-1,TRBJ1-5,ASRDGTGLQPQH
TRBV15,TRBJ2-1,ATSRQNLAGGYNEQF
TRBV5-6,TRBJ2-7,ASSPGTGVPYEQY
TRBV7-9,TRBJ2-7,ASLREGHYEQY
TRBV9,TRBJ1-2,ASSVFPIDNYGYT
TRBV5-6,TRBJ2-7,ASSLSLALEQY
TRBV18,TRBJ1-1,ASSPAGRGPVPNTEAF
TRBV13,TRBJ2-1,ASSPRWEAGYNEQF
TRBV5-4,TRBJ2-5,ASSLGPGEGETQY
TRBV9,TRBJ2-2,ASRRVASGSTGELF
TRBV7-2,TRBJ1-1,ASSPQTGKNTEAF
TRBV5-4,TRBJ1-1,ASSPRDRRLTNTEAF
TRBV7-2,TRBJ1-1,ASREDTMNTEAF
TRBV7-2,TRBJ2-7,ASSLGRTRVAYEQY
TRBV6-5,TRBJ2-7,ASSYSGGTATYEQY
TRBV5-6,TRBJ2-1,ASSLDVTRYNEQF
TRBV9,TRBJ2-1,ASSVETSYNEQF
TRBV9,TRBJ2-3,ASGGVAGDTDTQY
TRBV4-2,TRBJ2-3,ASGLAGGTTDTQY
TRBV18,TRBJ2-1,ASSPPELAGYNEQF
TRBV5-1,TRBJ1-2,ASSPLRSNYGYT
TRBV7-2,TRBJ2-7,ASSPTHRGYGNEQY
TRBV15,TRBJ1-3,ATSGERQAYSGNTIY
TRBV18,TRBJ2-3,ASSRSTDTQY
TRBV2,TRBJ2-5,ASHGVGETQY
TRBV28,TRBJ1-2,ASSDGRDYGYT
TRBV6-6,TRBJ2-2,ASSYPGTSGPGELF
TRBV4-2,TRBJ2-5,ASSQWGGEGLQETQY
TRBV28,TRBJ2-1,ASSLLGGVNEQF
TRBV7-9,TRBJ2-5,ASSLAETGWQETQY
TRBV6-6,TRBJ2-7,ASRIREGRTYEQY